What follows are 19 T cell receptor beta chains derived from one specimen sequenced in a study of PD-1 blockade in classical Hodgkin lymphoma. Sequenced by immunoSEQ multiplex PCR; TCRdb stores in-frame clones only, minus some. The sample lists more than 90,000 clones; approximately 90% were seen once. Relapses following autologous stem cell transplantation were seen in all patients, with brentuximab vedotin exposure varying. The sequences come from peripheral blood mononuclear cells (PBMCs), collected before the second cycle of nivolumab. These receptors were obtained from a human donor with classical Hodgkin lymphoma.

The chain links TRBV11-2 to TRBJ2-7, with D perhaps matching TRBD2 (5 bases). This CDR3 comprises 16 residues. Trimming cost V 0 bases and J 3 bases, with 15 bases left between them. Per the germline V gene, CDR1 is SGHAT and CDR2 is FQNNGV. CDR3 DNA: TGTGCCAGCAGCTTAGATCCCGTGGCCGAGGGCTACGAGCAGTACTTC. It yields the protein CASSLDPVAEGYEQYF.

The rearrangement links TRBV15 to TRBJ1-5; D is unresolved. The germline gives CDR1 LNHNV, CDR2 YYDKDF (reference sequence). Trimming stripped 5 bases from V and 4 bases from J, with 12 bases between. This CDR3 is built from 14 residues. The CDR3: CATSRNRANQPQHF. CDR3 coding DNA: TGTGCCACCAGCCGAAATCGGGCAAATCAGCCCCAGCATTTT.

The DNA for the CDR3 is TGTGCCAGCAGCTGGGGCCCTTCCAACGAGCAGTACTTC. Translation gives CASSWGPSNEQYF. The V gene is TRBV27, the J gene TRBJ2-7, with TRBD1 as a possible D gene (5 bases). Between the trimmed V and J ends, which lost 6 bases and 5 bases, there was a span of 14 bases. Germline values: CDR1 MNHEY, CDR2 SMNVEV (reference sequence). CDR3 length: 13 amino acids.

The CDR3, as DNA: TGTGCCAGCAGCCCGAGACAGGGATTGAGAGAGACCCAGTACTTC. As protein: CASSPRQGLRETQYF. This rearrangement joins TRBV13 to TRBJ2-5; TRBD1 matches at 7 bases. The CDR3 consists of 15 residues. Germline V lookup: CDR1 PRHDT, CDR2 FYEKMQ (reference sequence). Germline trimming cut 5 bases from V and 4 bases from J; bases unmatched to any gene: 10.

V is TRBV27 and J is TRBJ2-2; 12 nucleotides match TRBD2. The CDR3 is made up of 16 amino acids. Looked up from germline, CDR1 is MNHEY and CDR2 is SMNVEV (reference sequence). Trimming cost V 2 bases and J 6 bases; bases outside gene matches: 4. CDR3 loop: CASSLMLAGGPGELFF. CDR3 nucleotide sequence: TGTGCCAGCAGTTTAATGCTAGCGGGGGGGCCCGGGGAGCTGTTTTTT.

V is TRBV7-9 and J is TRBJ2-1, with TRBD2 matching 10 bases. This CDR3 region has 14 residues. From germline, CDR1 is SEHNR and CDR2 FQNEAQ (reference sequence). V lost 6 bases and J lost 7; bases outside the gene matches: 6. CDR3 region: CASRWTLAGNEQFF. The CDR3 DNA sequence: TGTGCCAGCAGATGGACACTAGCGGGGAATGAGCAGTTCTTC.

V and J are TRBV5-1 and TRBJ1-1; TRBD1 matches at 9 bases. The length of the CDR3 is 14 residues. CDR1 and CDR2 from the germline V gene are SGHRS and YFSETQ. Trimming took 4 bases from V and 10 from J; bases not matched to a gene: 11. The CDR3 DNA reads TGCGCCAGCAGCCCAGGGACAGGGTTTATGGTAGCTTTCTTT. Translation gives CASSPGTGFMVAFF.

This sequence joins TRBV7-2 and TRBJ2-1; a weak D match, TRBD2 (6 bases). V was cut by 4 bases and J by 8 bases, with 24 bases left in between. CDR1 and CDR2 from the germline V gene are SGHTA and FQGNSA. The CDR3 is 17 residues long. The CDR3: CASSSLYGPSVRDEQFF. DNA of the CDR3: TGTGCCAGCAGCTCCCTTTACGGTCCTAGCGTTAGGGATGAGCAGTTCTTC.

This chain uses TRBV28 with TRBJ1-2; D perhaps matches TRBD1 (6 bases). Trimming pared 3 bases from V and 8 bases from J, leaving 19 bases between. This CDR3 comprises 15 residues. The germline V gene encodes CDR1 MDHEN and CDR2 SYDVKM. CDR3 sequence: CASSLGEAGVRGYTF. The CDR3 DNA follows: TGTGCCAGCAGTTTGGGGGAGGCAGGGGTTAGAGGCTACACCTTC.

The V and J genes are TRBV4-3 and TRBJ2-3, with D unresolved. Germline V gene lookup returns CDR1 LGHNA and CDR2 YSLEER. The CDR3 sequence is 13 residues long. V lost 3 bases to trimming and J lost 5 bases, with 9 bases between them. The DNA of the CDR3 is TGCGCCAGCAGCCAGGAGAGGCGAGATACGCAGTATTTT. Its protein product is CASSQERRDTQYF.

This chain links TRBV6-5 with TRBJ2-3, with 10 bases fitting TRBD1. There are 15 residues in the CDR3. With 2 bases clipped from V and 6 bases from J, the junction kept 5 bases outside the gene matches. Per the germline V gene, CDR1 is MNHEY and CDR2 is SVGAGI. In DNA form, the CDR3 reads TGTGCCAGCAGTTACGGGACAGGGGCGGGGGATACGCAGTATTTT. The encoded protein is CASSYGTGAGDTQYF.

The V gene is TRBV7-9, the J gene TRBJ2-2; D might be TRBD1 (6 bases). This CDR3 contains 16 residues. The ends were cut back, 5 bases at V and 2 bases at J, with 15 bases in the middle. Germline V CDR1 and CDR2: SEHNR, FQNEAQ (reference sequence). The chain's CDR3 is CASSPRDTRNTGELFF. Written as DNA, the CDR3 is TGTGCCAGCAGCCCCCGGGACACCCGCAACACCGGGGAGCTGTTTTTT.

The gene calls are TRBV13 and TRBJ2-5, with TRBD1 as a possible D gene (5 bases). This CDR3 comprises 11 residues. V lost 5 bases to trimming and J lost 4 bases, with 5 bases between them. Germline-derived CDR1 and CDR2 are PRHDT and FYEKMQ (reference sequence). CDR3 nucleotides: TGTGCCAGCAGCCAGGGAGAGACCCAGTACTTC. Encoded protein: CASSQGETQYF.

The rearrangement links TRBV5-8 to TRBJ1-4; the D is unclear. The germline CDR1 and CDR2 sequences are SGHTS and YDEGEE. V gave up 5 bases and J gave up 6 bases, with 11 bases separating them. CDR3 length: 13 amino acids. For the CDR3, the DNA is TGTGCCAGCAGAGCCCGGGCCCATGAAAAACTGTTTTTT. It yields the protein CASRARAHEKLFF.

V and J are TRBV6-6 and TRBJ1-1; D possibly corresponds to TRBD1 (5 bases). Per the germline V gene, CDR1 is MNHNY and CDR2 is SVGAGI (reference sequence). The CDR3 extends over 15 amino acids. V lost 2 bases and J 3 bases, leaving 13 bases between the germline ends. The CDR3 protein is CASSYGVPGDTEAFF. Here the CDR3 DNA reads TGTGCCAGCAGTTACGGGGTACCGGGGGACACTGAAGCTTTCTTT.

The V and J genes are TRBV5-1 and TRBJ1-6; TRBD1 might be the D (5 bases). Deletions cut 3 bases from V and 10 bases from J, with 17 bases between. From germline, CDR1 is SGHRS and CDR2 YFSETQ. The length of the CDR3 is 15 residues. The CDR3 sequence is CASSWVDSGSSPLHF. Written as DNA, the CDR3 is TGCGCCAGCAGCTGGGTTGACAGTGGCAGCTCACCCCTCCACTTT.

The chain uses TRBV9 and TRBJ1-2, with 9 bases aligning to TRBD1. V dropped 3 bases and J dropped 8; count of bases not matched to a gene: 5. Germline values: CDR1 SGDLS, CDR2 YYNGEE. This CDR3 region has 13 residues. The CDR3 coding sequence is TGTGCCAGCAGCGCGACAGGGGGGACAGGCTACACCTTC. Translating gives CASSATGGTGYTF. The full variable domain, in which reference TRBV9 and TRBJ1-2 provide the parts outside the CDR3, is DSGVTQTPKHLITATGQRVTLRCSPRSGDLSVYWYQQSLDQGLQFLIQYYNGEERAKGNILERFSAQQFPDLHSELNLSSLELGDSALYFCASSATGGTGYTFGSGTRLTVV.

The chain recombines TRBV4-2 with TRBJ2-5, with D perhaps matching TRBD2 (7 bases). The CDR3 extends over 18 amino acids. The germline V and J ends were trimmed by 4 bases and 4 bases, with 25 bases remaining between them. From germline, CDR1 is LGHNA and CDR2 YNFKEQ. The CDR3 DNA follows: TGTGCCAGCAGCCCCCTACCCGGAGAGGGGGGGCCGGTAGAGACCCAGTACTTC. It translates to CASSPLPGEGGPVETQYF.

This chain joins TRBV19 and TRBJ1-1, with 9 bases lining up with TRBD1. The CDR3 sequence is 17 residues long. Germline V CDR1 and CDR2: LNHDA, SQIVND (reference sequence). J lost 0 bases, V lost 5 bases, and 10 bases had no gene match. The CDR3 DNA follows: TGTGCCAGTAGTTCTTACAGGGGGCCGGATATGAACACTGAAGCTTTCTTT. Amino acid sequence: CASSSYRGPDMNTEAFF.